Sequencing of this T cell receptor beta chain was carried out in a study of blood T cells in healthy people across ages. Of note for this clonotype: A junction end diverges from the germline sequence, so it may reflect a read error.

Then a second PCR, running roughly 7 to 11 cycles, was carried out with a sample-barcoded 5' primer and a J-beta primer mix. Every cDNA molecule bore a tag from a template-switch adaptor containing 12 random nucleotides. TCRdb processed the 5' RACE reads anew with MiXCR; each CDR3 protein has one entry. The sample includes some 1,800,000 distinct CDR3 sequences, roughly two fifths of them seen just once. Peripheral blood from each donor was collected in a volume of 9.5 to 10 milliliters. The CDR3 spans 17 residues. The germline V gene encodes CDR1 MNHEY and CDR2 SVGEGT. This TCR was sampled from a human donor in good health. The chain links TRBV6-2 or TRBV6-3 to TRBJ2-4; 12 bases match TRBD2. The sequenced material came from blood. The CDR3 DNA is TGCGCCAGCAGTCAACGGACTAGCGGGGAGGCCAAAAACATTCAGTACTTC. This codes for CASSQRTSGEAKNIQYF.